This T cell receptor beta chain came from a study of technical replicates of blood from a few donors. The repertoire was sequenced with immunoSEQ multiplex PCR; TCRdb's copy has only in-frame clones and lacks some. This table has about 94,000 clones, 90% to 97% appearing once. Trimming cost V 2 bases and J 3 bases; bases outside gene matches: 4. The germline gives CDR1 WNHNN, CDR2 SYGVQD (reference sequence). CDR3 length: 14 amino acids. The receptor's source is a human donor in good health. J is TRBJ2-7 and V is TRBV10-1; TRBD1 agrees at 7 bases. Sequenced: T cells isolated from PBMCs. The CDR3 here is CASSETRDSYEQYF. The CDR3 nucleotides read TGCGCCAGCAGTGAGACCCGGGACAGCTACGAGCAGTACTTC.